Below, 8 T cell receptor beta chains from the same sample are listed, as sequenced in a study of naive and memory T cell subsets. Two oligonucleotides, mixed equimolar, formed the beta constant-region primer covering TRBC1 and TRBC2. Via MiXCR, TCRdb re-called the UMI-ligation and nested PCR reads, giving one row per CDR3 protein. This table holds 81,000 or so distinct CDR3 sequences, about 7% found once. The sequencing sample was made of central memory CD4+ T cells from blood. These receptors all come from a human donor in good health.

This clonotype was counted at least ten times. The V call is TRBV6-1, the J call TRBJ1-5; D perhaps matches TRBD1 (5 bases). V lost 4 bases to trimming and J lost 5 bases, with 12 bases between them. Per the germline V gene, CDR1 is MNHNS and CDR2 is SASEGT. There are 14 residues in the CDR3. The CDR3 DNA is TGTGCCAGCAGTGTTGGGGCAGGGTATCAGCCCCAGCATTTT. Protein sequence: CASSVGAGYQPQHF.

V is TRBV19 and J is TRBJ2-7; D tentatively reads TRBD1 or TRBD2 (5 bases each). V was trimmed by 3 bases and J by 3 bases, leaving 15 bases between them. Germline CDR1 is LNHDA and CDR2 is SQIVND (reference sequence). The CDR3 sequence is 15 residues long. DNA of the CDR3: TGTGCCAGTAGTATCTGGGACGGCGATAACTACGAGCAGTACTTC. The encoded protein is CASSIWDGDNYEQYF.

Ten or more counts support this clonotype. This chain links TRBV20-1 with TRBJ1-2; D not resolved. CDR3 length: 13 amino acids. Germline CDR1 DFQATT, CDR2 SNEGSKA (reference sequence). With 4 bases removed from V and 8 bases from J, the gap between germline ends came to 17 bases. CDR3 DNA sequence: TGCAGTGCTATTGGGTATGTTGATGGCGGCTACACCTTC. This sequence encodes CSAIGYVDGGYTF.

The sample holds many counts of this clonotype. The rearrangement joins TRBV7-9 to TRBJ2-5; D is undetermined. The V and J ends lost 0 bases and 1 base respectively, with 6 bases between them. The germline CDR1 and CDR2 sequences are SEHNR and FQNEAQ (reference sequence). This CDR3 contains 14 residues. The CDR3 DNA is TGTGCCAGCAGCTTAGCCCGGACCCAAGAGACCCAGTACTTC. This encodes CASSLARTQETQYF. Together with reference TRBV7-9 and TRBJ2-5, the CDR3 gives the full variable domain: DTGVSQNPRHKITKRGQNVTFRCDPISEHNRLYWYRQTLGQGPEFLTYFQNEAQLEKSRLLSDRFSAERPKGSFSTLEIQRTEQGDSAMYLCASSLARTQETQYFGPGTRLLVL.

This chain joins TRBV18 and TRBJ2-7; 8 bases line up with TRBD1. Germline loops: CDR1 KGHSH, CDR2 LQKENI. CDR3 length equals 15 residues. Unmatched junction bases numbered 6, after V lost 4 bases and J lost 1 base. This chain's CDR3 is CASSLADRASYEQYF. The CDR3 nucleotides read TGTGCCAGCTCACTCGCGGACAGGGCGTCCTACGAGCAGTACTTC.

The V call is TRBV7-9, the J call TRBJ2-1; D possibly matches TRBD1 or TRBD2 (7 bases each). Germline V CDR1 and CDR2: SEHNR, FQNEAQ (reference sequence). Trimming pared 4 bases from V and 0 bases from J, leaving 13 bases between. The CDR3 is 16 amino acids. CDR3 loop: CASSSSRGGSYNEQFF. CDR3 DNA: TGTGCCAGCAGCTCCTCCAGGGGGGGCTCCTACAATGAGCAGTTCTTC.

This clonotype was counted ten times or more. The chain couples TRBV6-2 or TRBV6-3 to TRBJ2-1, with TRBD2 matching 13 bases. With V trimmed by 5 bases and J by 3 bases, 7 bases remained unmatched. CDR3 length: 17 amino acids. Germline lookup yields CDR1 MNHEY and CDR2 SVGEGT. The CDR3: CASSRSRTSGSYNEQFF. The CDR3 DNA reads as TGTGCCAGCAGTCGCAGCAGGACTAGCGGGAGCTACAATGAGCAGTTCTTC.

This clonotype was seen a few times. DNA for the CDR3: TGTGCCAGCAAGAGGGGGGGTACCTACAATGAGCAGTTCTTC. Amino acids: CASKRGGTYNEQFF. The V gene is TRBV2, the J gene TRBJ2-1; maybe TRBD2 (7 bases). CDR3 length: 14 amino acids. In germline, CDR1 is SNHLY, CDR2 FYNNEI. Trimming removed 7 bases from V and 2 bases from J, with 12 bases in between.